This TCR beta chain emerged from a study of T cells in Graves' hyperthyroidism and ophthalmopathy. Study in general: Before treatment of any kind, peripheral blood was taken at initial diagnosis.

Amplified regions were TCR beta CDR3 sequences from RNA transcripts. RT-PCR in the first round (using the HTBI primer set) targeted the TCR CDR3. MiXCR, run by TCRdb on the multiplex PCR reads, gives a single entry per CDR3 protein. The repertoire holds 400,000 to 550,000 distinct CDR3 sequences, with 14% as singletons. Patients aged 18 to 65 had newly diagnosed hyperthyroidism of under 2 months' duration. In making diagnoses, clinical symptoms, serum thyroxine and TRAb, thyroid ultrasound and orbital computed tomography were all used. The CDR3 sequence is 17 residues long. The germline V gene has CDR1 SGDLS and CDR2 YYNGEE. Losses at the gene ends were 5 bases for V and 3 bases for J; bases not matched to a gene: 10.

The clonotype originates from a woman aged 18-29 years with Graves' hyperthyroidism. The sequencing sample was made of blood. The genes are TRBV9 and TRBJ2-5; 13 bases match TRBD2. The CDR3 sequence is CASSAPGLAGDEETQYF. The CDR3 coding sequence is TGTGCCAGCAGTGCCCCCGGACTAGCGGGGGACGAAGAGACCCAGTACTTC.